This T cell receptor (beta chain) was sequenced for a study of Graves' ophthalmopathy and Graves' hyperthyroidism. Amplified TCR beta CDR3 regions were obtained using RNA transcripts as template. HTBI-primed RT-PCR formed the first round, and a multiplex PCR formed the second. TCRdb independently ran MiXCR on the multiplex PCR reads; one entry per CDR3 protein. This table has some 200,000 distinct CDR3 sequences, just under 30% appearing once. Per germline, CDR1 MDHEN and CDR2 SYDVKM. With 6 bases clipped from V and 0 bases from J, the junction kept 5 bases outside the gene matches. The CDR3 runs to 15 residues. Study-level results: Using a 13-signature model, the authors split ophthalmopathy from stable hyperthyroidism, with about 88% sensitivity and approximately 84% specificity. Both an approximately 68% sensitivity and an approximately 72% specificity characterized the model's predictions of ophthalmopathy progression.

This clonotype came up many times. Its antigen remains unknown. This sequence joins TRBV28 and TRBJ1-3; 7 nucleotides align to TRBD1. This clonotype originated in a man aged 45-65 years with Graves' ophthalmopathy. Sequencing was performed on peripheral blood. The CDR3 bases are TGTGCCAGCAGACAAACAGGGGCCTCTGGAAACACCATATATTTT. This translates into CASRQTGASGNTIYF.